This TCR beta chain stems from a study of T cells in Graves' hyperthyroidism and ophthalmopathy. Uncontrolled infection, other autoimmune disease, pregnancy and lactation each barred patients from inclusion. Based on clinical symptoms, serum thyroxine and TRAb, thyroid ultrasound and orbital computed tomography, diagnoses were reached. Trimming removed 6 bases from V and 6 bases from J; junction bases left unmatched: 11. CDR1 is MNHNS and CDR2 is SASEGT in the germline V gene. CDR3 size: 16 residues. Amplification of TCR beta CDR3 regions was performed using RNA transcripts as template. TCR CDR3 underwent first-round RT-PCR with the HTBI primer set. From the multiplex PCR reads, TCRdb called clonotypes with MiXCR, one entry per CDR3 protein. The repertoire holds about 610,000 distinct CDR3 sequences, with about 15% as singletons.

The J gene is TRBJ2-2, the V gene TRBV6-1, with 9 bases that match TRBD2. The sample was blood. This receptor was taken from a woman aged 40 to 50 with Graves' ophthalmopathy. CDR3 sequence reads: CASSRTAGGRAGELFF. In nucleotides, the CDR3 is TGTGCCAGCAGCCGTACTGCGGGAGGGCGGGCCGGGGAGCTGTTTTTT.